These T cell receptor beta chains were read from a single sample in a study of blood T cell repertoires in COVID-19. Generated by immunoSEQ multiplex PCR, the TCRdb table keeps only in-frame clones and is missing some. The sample has some 98,000 clones; 70% to 85% are singletons. Input material: peripheral blood. These receptors originate from a man between 65 and 79 years old with active or convalescent COVID-19. Each CDR3 is given with its conserved first and last residue. The order of the fields is clone size, J gene, D gene, V gene, CDR3 DNA, CDR3 protein. The D gene is left open where the match is weak. The listing skips clone size in some rows; elsewhere it reads once, few, many or a size class.

clone size: NA
J gene: TRBJ2-2
D gene: TRBD1
V gene: TRBV5-1
CDR3 DNA: TGCGCCAGCAGCTTGGATGGGACAGGGAACACCGGGGAGCTGTTTTTT
CDR3 protein: CASSLDGTGNTGELFF

clone size: NA
J gene: TRBJ1-6
D gene: NA
V gene: TRBV6-5
CDR3 DNA: TGTGCCAGCAGTACCGGGGGTTCCAGGCTCCACTTT
CDR3 protein: CASSTGGSRLHF

clone size: few
J gene: TRBJ2-1
D gene: NA
V gene: TRBV7-2
CDR3 DNA: TGTGCCAGCAGCTTTGGTGTCCGGTACAATGAGCAGTTCTTC
CDR3 protein: CASSFGVRYNEQFF

clone size: NA
J gene: TRBJ2-5
D gene: NA
V gene: TRBV5-5
CDR3 DNA: TGTGCCAGCAGCTTTACACTAGGAGGAGGGCAAGAGACCCAGTACTTC
CDR3 protein: CASSFTLGGGQETQYF

clone size: few
J gene: TRBJ2-2
D gene: NA
V gene: TRBV6-2/TRBV6-3
CDR3 DNA: TGTGCCAGCAGTTACCGTTACACCGGGGAGCTGTTTTTT
CDR3 protein: CASSYRYTGELFF

clone size: NA
J gene: TRBJ1-5
D gene: NA
V gene: TRBV10-3
CDR3 DNA: TGTGCCACCAATCCAGGGCATCTTAGCAATCAGCCCCAGCATTTT
CDR3 protein: CATNPGHLSNQPQHF

clone size: NA
J gene: TRBJ2-7
D gene: NA
V gene: TRBV2
CDR3 DNA: TGTGCCAGACGGGACATAACCTACGAGCAGTACTTC
CDR3 protein: CARRDITYEQYF

clone size: NA
J gene: TRBJ1-1
D gene: TRBD1
V gene: TRBV6-6
CDR3 DNA: TGTGCCAGCAGTCACAGACAGGGATTAACGACGAACACTGAAGCTTTCTTT
CDR3 protein: CASSHRQGLTTNTEAFF

clone size: NA
J gene: TRBJ2-3
D gene: TRBD2
V gene: TRBV7-6
CDR3 DNA: TGTGCCAGCAGCGGGGGTAGCGGGGGATCAGATACGCAGTATTTT
CDR3 protein: CASSGGSGGSDTQYF

clone size: once
J gene: TRBJ1-3
D gene: NA
V gene: TRBV9
CDR3 DNA: TGTGCCAGCAGCGTAGCTCTGGACAGCGCTGGAAACACCATATATTTT
CDR3 protein: CASSVALDSAGNTIYF

clone size: once
J gene: TRBJ2-5
D gene: TRBD2
V gene: TRBV15
CDR3 DNA: TGTGCCACCAGCAGAGACCTTAGCGGGGCAGAGACCCAGTACTTC
CDR3 protein: CATSRDLSGAETQYF

clone size: NA
J gene: TRBJ1-1
D gene: NA
V gene: TRBV10-2
CDR3 DNA: TGCGCCAGCAGTTCCGGGAACACTGAAGCTTTCTTT
CDR3 protein: CASSSGNTEAFF

clone size: NA
J gene: TRBJ1-3
D gene: NA
V gene: TRBV29-1
CDR3 DNA: TGCAGCGCCGTCCAGGGAAATGGAAACACCATATATTTT
CDR3 protein: CSAVQGNGNTIYF

clone size: NA
J gene: TRBJ2-1
D gene: TRBD2
V gene: TRBV14
CDR3 DNA: TGTGCCAGCAGCTCTTGGACTAGCGGGATTAATGAGCAGTTCTTC
CDR3 protein: CASSSWTSGINEQFF

clone size: NA
J gene: TRBJ1-2
D gene: NA
V gene: TRBV3-1/TRBV3-2
CDR3 DNA: TGTGCCAGCAGCCAAGTTATCCCGGGACTTAAATATGGCTACACCTTC
CDR3 protein: CASSQVIPGLKYGYTF

clone size: NA
J gene: TRBJ2-1
D gene: TRBD2
V gene: TRBV11-2
CDR3 DNA: TGTGCCAGCAGCCCGACTAGCGGGGGGCCCGGTGAGCAGTTCTTC
CDR3 protein: CASSPTSGGPGEQFF

clone size: few
J gene: TRBJ2-1
D gene: NA
V gene: TRBV12-3/TRBV12-4
CDR3 DNA: TGTGCCAGCAGTTTTTTCCCAGATTATCCGTTCTTC
CDR3 protein: CASSFFPDYPFF

clone size: NA
J gene: TRBJ1-4
D gene: TRBD1
V gene: TRBV6-9
CDR3 DNA: TGTGCCAGGCGGACAGGGCCCCGGGAAAAACTGTTTTTT
CDR3 protein: CARRTGPREKLFF

clone size: NA
J gene: TRBJ1-2
D gene: TRBD1
V gene: TRBV6-5
CDR3 DNA: TGTGCCATCGGTCGACAGGGGGCTTCTGGCTACACCTTC
CDR3 protein: CAIGRQGASGYTF

clone size: NA
J gene: TRBJ1-5
D gene: NA
V gene: TRBV30
CDR3 DNA: TGTGCCTGGAGCCCTTCATCAGGGATCAATCAGCCCCAGCATTTT
CDR3 protein: CAWSPSSGINQPQHF

clone size: NA
J gene: TRBJ1-5
D gene: NA
V gene: TRBV3-1/TRBV3-2
CDR3 DNA: TGTGCCAGCAGCCAAGACGCCCGGACGGGGCAGCCCCAGCATTTT
CDR3 protein: CASSQDARTGQPQHF

clone size: NA
J gene: TRBJ1-5
D gene: NA
V gene: TRBV6-5
CDR3 DNA: TGTGCCAGCAGACCTAACCTAGGACAACCATACCATTTT
CDR3 protein: CASRPNLGQPYHF

clone size: few
J gene: TRBJ2-7
D gene: NA
V gene: TRBV29-1
CDR3 DNA: TGCAGCGTTGACAGGGCTGGAGAGCAGTACTTC
CDR3 protein: CSVDRAGEQYF

clone size: NA
J gene: TRBJ1-1
D gene: NA
V gene: TRBV19
CDR3 DNA: TGTGCCAGTAGTATAGCCCCCATTACTGAAGCTTTCTTT
CDR3 protein: CASSIAPITEAFF

clone size: NA
J gene: TRBJ2-6
D gene: NA
V gene: TRBV30
CDR3 DNA: TGTGCCTCAGCGGACTCTGGGGCCAACGTCCTGACTTTC
CDR3 protein: CASADSGANVLTF

clone size: NA
J gene: TRBJ2-7
D gene: NA
V gene: TRBV19
CDR3 DNA: TGTGCCAGTAGTTTCCGAACTACCTACGAGCAGTACTTC
CDR3 protein: CASSFRTTYEQYF

clone size: NA
J gene: TRBJ2-2
D gene: NA
V gene: TRBV11-2
CDR3 DNA: TGTGCCAGCAGCTGGGGGGTGGTGAACACCGGGGAGCTGTTTTTT
CDR3 protein: CASSWGVVNTGELFF

clone size: NA
J gene: TRBJ2-1
D gene: NA
V gene: TRBV4-1
CDR3 DNA: TGCGCCAGCAGCCAAGGTACAGGGCTCACCAATGAGCAGTTCTTC
CDR3 protein: CASSQGTGLTNEQFF

clone size: NA
J gene: TRBJ2-7
D gene: NA
V gene: TRBV30
CDR3 DNA: TGTGCCTGGAGCTACGGGGACTCCTACGAGCAGTACTTC
CDR3 protein: CAWSYGDSYEQYF

clone size: NA
J gene: TRBJ2-3
D gene: NA
V gene: TRBV5-6
CDR3 DNA: TGTGCCAGCAGCTTGGCTGTCGATACGCAGTATTTT
CDR3 protein: CASSLAVDTQYF

clone size: NA
J gene: TRBJ2-7
D gene: NA
V gene: TRBV5-4
CDR3 DNA: TGTGCCAGCAGACCCACGGGACAAGGGAACCACGAGCAGTACTTC
CDR3 protein: CASRPTGQGNHEQYF

clone size: NA
J gene: TRBJ1-4
D gene: TRBD1
V gene: TRBV7-9
CDR3 DNA: TGTGCCAGCAGCTTAGACAGGGGTGAAAAACTGTTTTTT
CDR3 protein: CASSLDRGEKLFF

clone size: NA
J gene: TRBJ2-7
D gene: TRBD2
V gene: TRBV5-8
CDR3 DNA: TGTGCCAGCAGCTTGGAACGCGGGGGTGCATGGGGCTACGAGCAGTACTTC
CDR3 protein: CASSLERGGAWGYEQYF

clone size: NA
J gene: TRBJ1-1
D gene: NA
V gene: TRBV5-6
CDR3 DNA: TGTGCCAGCAGCTTGGTTGGGGGCGCGGGCACTGAAGCTTTCTTT
CDR3 protein: CASSLVGGAGTEAFF

clone size: NA
J gene: TRBJ2-5
D gene: TRBD1
V gene: TRBV11-3
CDR3 DNA: TGTGCCAGCAGCTTAGAAGGGGGCTGGTTGGAGACCCAGTACTTC
CDR3 protein: CASSLEGGWLETQYF

clone size: NA
J gene: TRBJ1-4
D gene: NA
V gene: TRBV3-1/TRBV3-2
CDR3 DNA: TGTGCCAGCAGCCGGGGTCAGGGAGGGGAAAAACTGTTTTTT
CDR3 protein: CASSRGQGGEKLFF

clone size: NA
J gene: TRBJ1-1
D gene: NA
V gene: TRBV11-3
CDR3 DNA: TGTGCCAGCAGCTTAGTCGGGACACTCCCCGCTACTGAAGCTTTCTTT
CDR3 protein: CASSLVGTLPATEAFF

clone size: NA
J gene: TRBJ2-3
D gene: NA
V gene: TRBV6-6
CDR3 DNA: TGTGCCAGCAGTTCGGCCCCCGCGGGGGATACGCAGTATTTT
CDR3 protein: CASSSAPAGDTQYF

clone size: NA
J gene: TRBJ1-2
D gene: TRBD1
V gene: TRBV3-1/TRBV3-2
CDR3 DNA: TGTGCCAGCAGCCAAGGGAGGACAGGGAAAGGCTATGGCTACACCTTC
CDR3 protein: CASSQGRTGKGYGYTF

clone size: NA
J gene: TRBJ2-3
D gene: NA
V gene: TRBV11-3
CDR3 DNA: TGTGCCAGCAGCTTAGTAGGGGCCCACACAGATACGCAGTATTTT
CDR3 protein: CASSLVGAHTDTQYF

clone size: few
J gene: TRBJ1-2
D gene: NA
V gene: TRBV7-9
CDR3 DNA: TGTGCCAGCAGCTTTTCCTCCCAGGATGGCTACACCTTC
CDR3 protein: CASSFSSQDGYTF

clone size: NA
J gene: TRBJ1-2
D gene: NA
V gene: TRBV6-4
CDR3 DNA: TGTGCCAGCAGTGACTCGAACAGGGTTCAGTACCTCTACTATGGCTACACCTTC
CDR3 protein: CASSDSNRVQYLYYGYTF

clone size: NA
J gene: TRBJ2-2
D gene: TRBD2
V gene: TRBV11-2
CDR3 DNA: TGTGCCAGCAGTGTAGCGGGGGGGGACACCGGGGAGCTGTTTTTT
CDR3 protein: CASSVAGGDTGELFF

clone size: NA
J gene: TRBJ1-2
D gene: NA
V gene: TRBV30
CDR3 DNA: TGTGCCTGGAGTGGTCAGGCGGGGGAGAGCTACACCTTC
CDR3 protein: CAWSGQAGESYTF

clone size: few
J gene: TRBJ1-1
D gene: NA
V gene: TRBV7-9
CDR3 DNA: TGTGCCAGCAGCCCAGTAGGGGGATTCGGGGAAGCTTTCTTT
CDR3 protein: CASSPVGGFGEAFF

clone size: few
J gene: TRBJ1-2
D gene: TRBD1
V gene: TRBV6-5
CDR3 DNA: TGTGCCAGCAGAGCGACAGGGGCAGGGAACTATGGCTACACCTTC
CDR3 protein: CASRATGAGNYGYTF

clone size: NA
J gene: TRBJ1-1
D gene: NA
V gene: TRBV6-5
CDR3 DNA: TGTGCCAGCAGTTACTCGGACTTTTACACTGAAGCTTTCTTT
CDR3 protein: CASSYSDFYTEAFF